A single sample is the source of the 12 T cell receptor beta chains below, sequenced in a study of blood T cell repertoires in COVID-19. This table comes from immunoSEQ multiplex PCR, and its TCRdb copy is limited to in-frame clones, with some not included. The sample records about 200,000 clones, around 82% being singletons. Sequences were obtained from PBMCs or T cells enriched from blood (not recorded which). Source of these receptors: a woman aged 55-69 years with acute COVID-19.

Comments on this clone: Other DNA sequences in this sample translate to the same CDR3. The chain has TRBV6-5 and TRBJ1-4; 9 bases agree with TRBD1. CDR1 and CDR2 (germline): MNHEY, SVGAGI. The CDR3 covers 16 residues. Losses at the gene ends were 0 bases for V and 4 bases for J; bases not matched to a gene: 3. Written as DNA, the CDR3 is TGTGCCAGCAGTTACTCGGGGACAGGGCTTAATGAAAAACTGTTTTTT. Translation: CASSYSGTGLNEKLFF.

The chain couples TRBV5-1 to TRBJ1-5; 8 bases match TRBD1. Looked up from germline, CDR1 is SGHRS and CDR2 is YFSETQ. This CDR3 region has 15 residues. V shed 5 bases and J 4 bases; nucleotides not matched to a gene: 8. CDR3 nucleotide sequence: TGCGCCAGCAGAACCGGGACAGGAACAAATCAGCCCCAGCATTTT. Translation gives CASRTGTGTNQPQHF.

The V call is TRBV14, the J call TRBJ2-3; tentatively, D is TRBD1 (6 bases). V was trimmed by 6 bases and J by 4 bases, leaving 11 bases between them. The CDR3 loop spans 13 amino acids. Germline-derived CDR1 and CDR2 are SGHDN and FVKESK. The chain's CDR3 is CASRKQGADTQYF. The CDR3 DNA sequence: TGTGCCAGCAGGAAACAGGGAGCAGATACGCAGTATTTT.

The CDR3 here is CASSQDPSGDTQYF. The CDR3, as DNA: TGTGCCAGCAGCCAAGACCCCAGCGGGGATACGCAGTATTTT. The rearrangement joins TRBV3-1 (or the pseudogene TRBV3-2) to TRBJ2-3, with D possibly being TRBD2 (6 bases). Germline lookup yields CDR1 LGHDT and CDR2 YNNKEL (reference sequence). The CDR3 spans 14 residues. Trimming shortened V by 0 bases and J by 6 bases, and 10 bases separated the two germline ends.

A single count supports this clone. The gene calls are TRBV10-1 and TRBJ2-5; TRBD2 agrees at 9 bases. Trimming at V came to 6 bases and at J to 5 bases, leaving 10 bases not matched to a gene. From germline, CDR1 is WNHNN and CDR2 SYGVQD (reference sequence). This CDR3 region has 15 residues. The CDR3 DNA follows: TGCGCCAGCAGCCTATCGAGCGGGGGGCCGGAGACCCAGTACTTC. This gives the protein CASSLSSGGPETQYF.

CDR3 region: CSVEGAGVNLETEAFF. CDR3 in DNA: TGCAGCGTTGAGGGTGCCGGGGTGAATTTAGAAACTGAAGCTTTCTTT. This chain uses TRBV29-1 with TRBJ1-1; no firm D call. Per the germline V gene, CDR1 is SQVTM and CDR2 is ANQGSEA. The CDR3 runs to 16 residues. With 3 bases removed from V and 5 bases from J, the gap between germline ends came to 22 bases.

The gene calls are TRBV19 and TRBJ1-1; D unresolved. Looked up from germline, CDR1 is LNHDA and CDR2 is SQIVND (reference sequence). CDR3 length equals 13 residues. V was clipped by 7 bases and J by 4 bases, with 13 bases between them. CDR3 sequence (DNA): TGTGCCAGTATCCCTTTCGGAGTCACTGAAGCTTTCTTT. Its protein is CASIPFGVTEAFF. Drawing the rest from reference TRBV19 and TRBJ1-1, the complete variable domain is DGGITQSPKYLFRKEGQNVTLSCEQNLNHDAMYWYRQDPGQGLRLIYYSQIVNDFQKGDIAEGYSVSREKKESFPLTVTSAQKNPTAFYLCASIPFGVTEAFFGQGTRLTVV.

The gene calls are TRBV29-1 and TRBJ2-7; D uncertain. The CDR3 is 15 amino acids. The germline V gene has CDR1 SQVTM and CDR2 ANQGSEA. V shed 7 bases and J shed 0 bases, with 19 bases lying between them. The DNA for the CDR3 is TGCAGCGGTCTAAAACCACGGTCTAGCTCCTACGAGCAGTACTTC. It yields the protein CSGLKPRSSSYEQYF.

The chain uses TRBV2 and TRBJ1-5, with 7 bases aligning to TRBD1. The CDR3 covers 15 residues. With V trimmed by 1 base and J by 1 base, 1 base remained unmatched. Germline assignment: CDR1 SNHLY and CDR2 FYNNEI. The CDR3 loop reads CASSEEGGSNQPQHF. CDR3 coding DNA: TGTGCCAGCAGTGAAGAAGGGGGCAGCAATCAGCCCCAGCATTTT.

This chain connects TRBV5-1 to TRBJ1-2; possibly TRBD1 for D (5 bases). Germline V gene sequence: CDR1 SGHRS, CDR2 YFSETQ. Trimming removed 1 base from V and 2 bases from J, with 9 bases in between. This CDR3 is 14 amino acids long. The CDR3 sequence: CASSLQGLNYGYTF. The CDR3, as DNA: TGCGCCAGCAGCTTGCAGGGTCTGAACTATGGCTACACCTTC.

V gene TRBV5-1 combines with J gene TRBJ2-3, with 8 bases that match TRBD2. The junction had 7 bases not matched to a gene; V was cut back by 4 bases and J by 0 bases. Germline loops: CDR1 SGHRS, CDR2 YFSETQ. There are 16 residues in the CDR3. The CDR3 DNA follows: TGCGCCAGCAGCCCGGAAGCGGGAGCTAGCACAGATACGCAGTATTTT. As protein: CASSPEAGASTDTQYF.

The V call is TRBV5-4, the J call TRBJ2-2; tentative D call: TRBD1 (6 bases). Germline V gene data show CDR1 as SGHNT and CDR2 as YYREEE (reference sequence). The CDR3 extends over 14 amino acids. V lost 5 bases and J lost 2, with 10 bases in between. CDR3 protein: CASRPGQNTGELFF. CDR3 sequence (DNA): TGTGCCAGCAGGCCGGGACAAAACACCGGGGAGCTGTTTTTT.